The 10 T cell receptor beta chains reported below all come from one sample, sequenced in a study of T cells after yellow fever vaccination. MiXCR was run by TCRdb on the 5' RACE reads, yielding one entry per CDR3 protein. The table lists around 300,000 distinct CDR3 sequences, over 3.5% of them singletons, with about 22% in the top ten. The sample consisted of PBMCs, taken 5 days after the yellow fever booster vaccination. These receptors were taken from a man aged 18 to 29 who received the YFV17D yellow fever vaccine.

This clonotype was detected a few times. V and J are TRBV6-7 and TRBJ1-4; the match to TRBD1 covers 7 bases. TRBV6-7 is sorted into the ORF group, with uncertain function. The CDR3 is 12 residues long. J was trimmed by 14 bases and V by 0 bases; bases with no gene match: 3. The CDR3 sequence: CASSYSEQGLFF. DNA for the CDR3: TGTGCCAGCAGTTACTCGGAACAGGGGCTGTTTTTT.

This clonotype was seen repeatedly, ten times or more. The V and J genes are TRBV7-2 and TRBJ2-1; D is undetermined. The CDR3 is 16 residues long. Trimming shortened V by 5 bases and J by 7 bases, and 21 bases separated the two germline ends. Germline values: CDR1 SGHTA, CDR2 FQGNSA. The CDR3 protein is CASSTVGDPTMNEQFF. CDR3 nucleotide sequence: TGTGCCAGCAGCACGGTTGGGGATCCGACCATGAATGAGCAGTTCTTC. The full variable domain, completed using reference TRBV7-2 and TRBJ2-1, is GAGVSQSPSNKVTEKGKDVELRCDPISGHTALYWYRQSLGQGLEFLIYFQGNSAPDKSGLPSDRFSAERTGGSVSTLTIQRTQQEDSAVYLCASSTVGDPTMNEQFFGPGTRLTVL.

Points on this clonotype: A junction end diverges from the germline sequence, so it may reflect a read error. The gene calls are TRBV4-1 and TRBJ2-1; TRBD2 aligns across 11 bases. The CDR3 is made up of 17 amino acids. CDR1 and CDR2 from the germline V gene are MGHRA and YSYEKL. The CDR3 DNA reads TGCGCCAGCGGCCAACCCCCGGGACTAGCGGAATACAATGAGCAGTTCTTC. Translating it yields CASGQPPGLAEYNEQFF.

This chain links TRBV7-8 with TRBJ2-5; 8 bases agree with TRBD1. There are 14 residues in the CDR3. J lost 10 bases, V lost 6 bases, and 13 bases had no gene match. Per the germline V gene, CDR1 is SGHVS and CDR2 is FQNEAQ. Here the CDR3 reads CASSYVQGASDQYF. The DNA for the CDR3 is TGTGCCAGCAGTTATGTTCAGGGGGCCTCGGACCAGTACTTC. Variable domain in full (rest from reference TRBV7-8 and TRBJ2-5): GAGVSQSPRYKVAKRGQDVALRCDPISGHVSLFWYQQALGQGPEFLTYFQNEAQLDKSGLPSDRFFAERPEGSVSTLKIQRTQQEDSAVYLCASSYVQGASDQYFGPGTRLLVL.

The table lists this clonotype with a few counts. V gene TRBV20-1 combines with J gene TRBJ1-4; the D is unclear. The CDR3 contains 15 residues. V dropped 0 bases and J dropped 0 bases, with 8 bases sitting between them. Looked up from germline, CDR1 is DFQATT and CDR2 is SNEGSKA (reference sequence). CDR3 loop: CSARDFTATNEKLFF. The CDR3 DNA follows: TGCAGTGCTAGAGATTTCACTGCAACTAATGAAAAACTGTTTTTT.

The gene calls are TRBV6-6 and TRBJ1-1, with 7 bases aligning to TRBD1. The CDR3 is made up of 14 amino acids. Germline V gene sequence: CDR1 MNHNY, CDR2 SVGAGI (reference sequence). The J segment lost 4 bases and the V segment lost 5 bases, leaving 7 bases of the junction unmatched. The DNA for the CDR3 is TGTGCCAGCAGTGCGGACAGGCGGAGCACTGAAGCTTTCTTT. Translation gives CASSADRRSTEAFF.

The chain carries TRBV6-1 and TRBJ2-7, with D perhaps TRBD2 (6 bases). This CDR3 contains 15 residues. Per the germline V gene, CDR1 is MNHNS and CDR2 is SASEGT. V dropped 3 bases and J dropped 0 bases, with 12 bases sitting between them. CDR3 DNA sequence: TGTGCCAGCAGTGACACTAGCCTGAGCTCCTACGAGCAGTACTTC. Protein: CASSDTSLSSYEQYF.

The sample holds many counts of this clonotype. The J gene is TRBJ1-5, the V gene TRBV12-3 or TRBV12-4; 7 positions agree with TRBD1. There are 12 residues in the CDR3. V lost 5 bases and J lost 15; bases outside the gene matches: 10. The CDR3 DNA reads as TGTGCCAGCAGTCCAGACAGGGCGATAAGGCATTTT. This gives the protein CASSPDRAIRHF.

Only a few counts were recorded for this clonotype. This chain joins TRBV7-2 and TRBJ2-1, with 8 bases lining up with TRBD2. The CDR3 length is 16 residues. Germline CDR1 SGHTA, CDR2 FQGNSA. J lost 6 bases, V lost 5 bases, and 12 bases had no gene match. The CDR3, as DNA: TGTGCCAGCAGCAAACCGGGACTAGTGGTAATCAATGAGCAGTTCTTC. Its translation: CASSKPGLVVINEQFF.

This chain connects TRBV7-3 to TRBJ2-1, with 7 bases identical to TRBD2. The length of the CDR3 is 16 residues. Germline values: CDR1 SGHTA, CDR2 FQGTGA. With V trimmed by 5 bases and J by 0 bases, 7 bases remained unmatched. This CDR3 reads CASSPVGGSSYNEQFF. CDR3 nucleotide sequence: TGTGCCAGCAGCCCGGTCGGGGGGAGCTCCTACAATGAGCAGTTCTTC.